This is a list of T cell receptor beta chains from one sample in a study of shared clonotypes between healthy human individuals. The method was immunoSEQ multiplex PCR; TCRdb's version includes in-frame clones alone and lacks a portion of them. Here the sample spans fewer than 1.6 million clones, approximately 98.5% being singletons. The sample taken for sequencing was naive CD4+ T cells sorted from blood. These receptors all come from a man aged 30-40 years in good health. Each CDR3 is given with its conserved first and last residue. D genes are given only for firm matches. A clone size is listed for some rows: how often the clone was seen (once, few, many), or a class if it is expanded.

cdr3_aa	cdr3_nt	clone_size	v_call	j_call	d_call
CASSFSGRLNEQFF	TGTGCCAGCAGTTTCTCCGGCAGACTAAATGAGCAGTTCTTC	-	TRBV28	TRBJ2-1	-
CASSTRYRDGNQPQHF	TGTGCCAGCAGCACCCGATACAGGGATGGCAATCAGCCCCAGCATTTT	-	TRBV21-1	TRBJ1-5	-
CASSLGTGRPALF	TGTGCCAGCAGCTTAGGGACAGGGCGGCCTGCCCTCTTC	once	TRBV7-2	TRBJ2-1	TRBD1
CASSQGLAGYNEQFF	TGTGCCAGCAGCCAGGGACTAGCGGGATACAATGAGCAGTTCTTC	-	TRBV7-8	TRBJ2-1	TRBD2
CASSWERVSYNEQFF	TGTGCCAGCAGCTGGGAGCGGGTCTCCTACAATGAGCAGTTCTTC	-	TRBV11-2	TRBJ2-1	-
CASSLPGLGYNEQFF	TGTGCCAGCAGCTTACCGGGTTTGGGGTACAATGAGCAGTTCTTC	-	TRBV11-2	TRBJ2-1	-
CASSEQDTYGYTF	TGTGCCAGCAGTGAGCAGGACACATATGGCTACACCTTC	-	TRBV25-1	TRBJ1-2	-
CASSPAEGGYTF	TGTGCCAGCAGTCCTGCAGAGGGTGGCTACACCTTC	-	TRBV6-5	TRBJ1-2	-
CASSHLQGAGYEQYF	TGTGCCAGCAGCCACCTACAGGGGGCAGGGTACGAGCAGTACTTC	-	TRBV5-5	TRBJ2-7	TRBD1
CASSEYGAGANTEAFF	TGTGCCAGCAGTGAATATGGGGCAGGAGCGAACACTGAAGCTTTCTTT	-	TRBV25-1	TRBJ1-1	-
CASSLALPAGELFF	TGTGCCAGCAGCTTAGCCCTGCCTGCCGGGGAGCTGTTTTTT	-	TRBV7-2	TRBJ2-2	-
CASSSGQFTDTQYF	TGCGCCAGCAGCTCGGGACAGTTCACAGATACGCAGTATTTT	-	TRBV5-1	TRBJ2-3	TRBD1
CASSLWARSYEQYF	TGTGCCAGCAGCTTGTGGGCCCGCTCCTACGAGCAGTACTTC	-	TRBV5-6	TRBJ2-7	-
CASSLQGPQETQYF	TGCGCCAGCAGCCTACAAGGACCGCAAGAGACCCAGTACTTC	once	TRBV5-1	TRBJ2-5	-
CASSTPGSGRNEKLFF	TGTGCCAGCTCTACACCGGGGTCAGGGCGTAATGAAAAACTGTTTTTT	-	TRBV18	TRBJ1-4	-
CASSLSVSGRTDTQYF	TGTGCCAGCAGCCTTAGCGTTAGCGGACGCACAGATACGCAGTATTTT	-	TRBV7-8	TRBJ2-3	-
CASSFYIPDTEAFF	TGTGCCAGCAGCTTTTACATCCCAGACACTGAAGCTTTCTTT	-	TRBV5-5	TRBJ1-1	-
CASSVAGGQGFEKLFF	TGTGCCAGCAGCGTAGCTGGGGGACAGGGGTTTGAAAAACTGTTTTTT	-	TRBV9	TRBJ1-4	TRBD1
CASSLSSRGAEKAFF	TGCGCCAGCAGCTTGTCCTCCAGGGGCGCGGAGAAAGCTTTCTTT	-	TRBV5-1	TRBJ1-1	-
CASSVAVWAGENEQFF	TGTGCCAGCAGCGTAGCTGTTTGGGCGGGAGAAAATGAGCAGTTCTTC	-	TRBV9	TRBJ2-1	TRBD2
CSAGTSYEQYF	TGCAGTGCTGGGACGTCCTACGAGCAGTACTTC	once	TRBV20-1	TRBJ2-7	-
CASSRGTSGIGEQYF	TGTGCCAGCAGTCGAGGGACTAGCGGGATAGGCGAGCAGTACTTC	-	TRBV14	TRBJ2-7	TRBD2
CASSPPGLGRQETQYF	TGTGCCAGCAGCCCTCCGGGACTAGGCCGCCAAGAGACCCAGTACTTC	-	TRBV7-8	TRBJ2-5	TRBD2
CASSLTSGSVGEQFF	TGTGCCAGCAGCTTAACTAGCGGGAGCGTCGGTGAGCAGTTCTTC	-	TRBV7-3	TRBJ2-1	TRBD2
CAWTPQGAGEKLFF	TGTGCCTGGACCCCTCAGGGGGCTGGAGAAAAACTGTTTTTT	once	TRBV30	TRBJ1-4	TRBD1
CASSFPGPTYEQYF	TGTGCCAGCAGCTTCCCGGGACCAACCTACGAGCAGTACTTC	once	TRBV11-2	TRBJ2-7	-